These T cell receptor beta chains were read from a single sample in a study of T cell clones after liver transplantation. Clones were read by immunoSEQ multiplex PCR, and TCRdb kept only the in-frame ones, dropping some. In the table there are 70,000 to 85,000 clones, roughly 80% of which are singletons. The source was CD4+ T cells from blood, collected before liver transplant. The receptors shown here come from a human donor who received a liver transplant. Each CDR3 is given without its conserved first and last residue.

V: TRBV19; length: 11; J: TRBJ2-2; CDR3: ASSGTNTGELF
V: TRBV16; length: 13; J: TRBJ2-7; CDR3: ASSQDGTSSYEQY
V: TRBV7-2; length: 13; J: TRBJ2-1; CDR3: ASSLASGKVNEQF
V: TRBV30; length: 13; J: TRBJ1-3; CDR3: AWSVAVGAGNTIY
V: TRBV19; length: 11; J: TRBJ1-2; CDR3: ASSIGQTYGYT
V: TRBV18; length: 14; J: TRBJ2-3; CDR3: ASSPPAGGFTDTQY
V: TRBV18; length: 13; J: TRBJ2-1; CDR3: ASSPSSGSYNEQF
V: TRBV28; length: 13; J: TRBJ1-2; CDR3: ASSSTGLSGYGYT
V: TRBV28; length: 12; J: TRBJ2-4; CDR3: ASSLQGSKNIQY
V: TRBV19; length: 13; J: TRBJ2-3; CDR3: ATGRGGAGADTQY
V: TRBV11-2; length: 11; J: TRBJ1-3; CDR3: ASSLISRNTIY
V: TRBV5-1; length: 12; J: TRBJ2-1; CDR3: ASSSGTSVNEQF
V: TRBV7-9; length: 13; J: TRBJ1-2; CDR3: ASSATGNTNYGYT
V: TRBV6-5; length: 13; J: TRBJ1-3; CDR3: ASSYTTGTGNTIY
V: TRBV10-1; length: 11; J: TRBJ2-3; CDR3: ASSARSTDTQY
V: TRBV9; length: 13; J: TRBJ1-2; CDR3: ASSVGPPTNYGYT
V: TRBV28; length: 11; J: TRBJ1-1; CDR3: ASRIQGRTEAF
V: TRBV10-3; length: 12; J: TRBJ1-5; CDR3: AISESTGSQPQH
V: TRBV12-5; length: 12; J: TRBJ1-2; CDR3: ASGLVPGDYGYT
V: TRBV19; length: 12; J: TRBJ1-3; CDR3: ASSIVPSGNTIY
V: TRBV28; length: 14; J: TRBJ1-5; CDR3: ASRIDHSNSNQPQH
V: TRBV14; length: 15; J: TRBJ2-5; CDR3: ASSQGRGTARRETQY
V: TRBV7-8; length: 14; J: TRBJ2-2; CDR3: ASSLAGTGVFGELF
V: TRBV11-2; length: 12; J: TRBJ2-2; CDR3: ASSSGRNTGELF
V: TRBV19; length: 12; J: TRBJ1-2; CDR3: ASSPGTGFYGYT
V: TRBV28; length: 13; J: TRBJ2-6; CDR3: ASRRDSSGANVLT
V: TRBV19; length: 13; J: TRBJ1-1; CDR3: ASSPLTGVRTEAF
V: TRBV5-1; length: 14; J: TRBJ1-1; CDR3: ASSLGRGVRNTEAF
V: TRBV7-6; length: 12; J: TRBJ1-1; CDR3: ASSLRAGDTEAF
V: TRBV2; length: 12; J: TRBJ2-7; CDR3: ASRRLAGEGEQY
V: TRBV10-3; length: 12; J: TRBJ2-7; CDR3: AISDRGARDEQY
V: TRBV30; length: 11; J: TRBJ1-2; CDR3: AWSVQTLYGYT
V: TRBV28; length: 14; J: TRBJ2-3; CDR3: ASSSGGTGDADTQY
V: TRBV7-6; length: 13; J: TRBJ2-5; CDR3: ASSPGRGIIETQY
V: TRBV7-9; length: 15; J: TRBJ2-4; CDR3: ASSLGGQWVAKNIQY
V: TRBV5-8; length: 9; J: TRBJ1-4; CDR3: ASSLREKLF
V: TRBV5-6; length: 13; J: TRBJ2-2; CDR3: ASSLVAIDTGELF
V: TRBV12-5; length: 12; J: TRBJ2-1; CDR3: ASGAGGTYNEQF
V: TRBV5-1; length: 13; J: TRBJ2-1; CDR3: ASSLQLSSYNEQF
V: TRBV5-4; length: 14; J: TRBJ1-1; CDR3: ASRFGSRGQDTEAF
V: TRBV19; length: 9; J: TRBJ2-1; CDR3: ASSIRTEQF
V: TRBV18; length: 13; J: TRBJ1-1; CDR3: ASSPTTRWDTEAF
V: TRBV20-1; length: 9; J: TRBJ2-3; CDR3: SAQKGDTQY
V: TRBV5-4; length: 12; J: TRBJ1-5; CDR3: ASSLGGGNQPQH
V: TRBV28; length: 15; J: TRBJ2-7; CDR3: ASSLLILSGGDYEQY
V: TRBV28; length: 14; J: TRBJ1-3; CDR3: ASSPSSGATGNTIY
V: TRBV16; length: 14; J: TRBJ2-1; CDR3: ASSPGLAGGYNEQF
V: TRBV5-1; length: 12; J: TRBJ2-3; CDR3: ASSLGAGPDTQY
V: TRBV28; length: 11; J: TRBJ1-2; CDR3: ASTPGRVYGYT
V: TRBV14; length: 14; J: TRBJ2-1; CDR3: ASSQQTGTPYNEQF
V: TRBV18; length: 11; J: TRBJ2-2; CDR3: ASSPRNTGELF